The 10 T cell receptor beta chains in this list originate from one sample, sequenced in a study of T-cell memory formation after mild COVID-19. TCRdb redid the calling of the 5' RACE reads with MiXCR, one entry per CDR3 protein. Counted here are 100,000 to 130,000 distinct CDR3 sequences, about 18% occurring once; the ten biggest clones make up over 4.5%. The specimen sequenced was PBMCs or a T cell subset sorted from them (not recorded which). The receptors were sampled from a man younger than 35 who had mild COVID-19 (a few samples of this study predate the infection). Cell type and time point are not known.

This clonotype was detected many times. The CDR3 region is CASSPSPASPQHF. DNA for the CDR3: TGTGCCAGCAGCCCTAGCCCGGCCTCGCCCCAGCATTTT. The rearrangement uses TRBV12-3 or TRBV12-4 and TRBJ1-5; D not certain. The ends were cut back, 6 bases at V and 9 bases at J, with 15 bases in the middle. This CDR3 comprises 13 residues.

The CDR3 loop is CASSPRQGVDEAFF. The CDR3 DNA reads as TGTGCCAGCAGCCCCCGACAGGGGGTTGATGAAGCTTTCTTT. The chain uses TRBV7-2 and TRBJ1-1, with 9 nucleotides matching TRBD1. In germline, CDR1 is SGHTA, CDR2 FQGNSA. This CDR3 has 14 residues. Losses at the gene ends were 5 bases for V and 7 bases for J; bases not matched to a gene: 8.

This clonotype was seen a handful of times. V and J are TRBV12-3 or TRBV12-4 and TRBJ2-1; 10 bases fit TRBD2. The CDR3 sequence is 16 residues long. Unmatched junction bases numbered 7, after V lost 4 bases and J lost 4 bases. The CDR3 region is CASSYNSGGSYNEQFF. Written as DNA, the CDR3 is TGTGCCAGCAGTTATAATAGCGGGGGGTCATACAATGAGCAGTTCTTC.

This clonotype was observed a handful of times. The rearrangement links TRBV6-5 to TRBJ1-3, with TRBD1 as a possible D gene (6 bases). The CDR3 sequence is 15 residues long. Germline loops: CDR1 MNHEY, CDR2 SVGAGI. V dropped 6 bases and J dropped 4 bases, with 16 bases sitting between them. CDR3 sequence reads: CASSRTGYPGNTIYF. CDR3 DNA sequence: TGTGCCAGCAGCCGCACAGGGTATCCCGGAAACACCATATATTTT.

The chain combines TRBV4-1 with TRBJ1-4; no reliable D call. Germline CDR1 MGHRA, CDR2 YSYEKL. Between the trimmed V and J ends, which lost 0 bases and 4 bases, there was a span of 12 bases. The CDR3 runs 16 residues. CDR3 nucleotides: TGCGCCAGCAGCCAAGAGGCACCGCCGTTTAATGAAAAACTGTTTTTT. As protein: CASSQEAPPFNEKLFF.

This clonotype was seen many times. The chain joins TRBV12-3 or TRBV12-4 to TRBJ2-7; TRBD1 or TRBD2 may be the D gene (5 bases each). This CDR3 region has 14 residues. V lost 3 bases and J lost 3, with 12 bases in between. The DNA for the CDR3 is TGTGCCAGCAGTTTGGGGCAACTAGGCTACGAGCAGTACTTC. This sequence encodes CASSLGQLGYEQYF.

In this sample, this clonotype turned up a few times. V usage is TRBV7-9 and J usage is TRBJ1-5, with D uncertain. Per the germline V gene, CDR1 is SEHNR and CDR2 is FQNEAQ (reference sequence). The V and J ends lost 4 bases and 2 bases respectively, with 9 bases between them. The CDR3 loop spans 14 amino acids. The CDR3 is CASSSTRGNQPQHF. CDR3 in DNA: TGTGCCAGCAGCTCAACTAGGGGCAATCAGCCCCAGCATTTT.

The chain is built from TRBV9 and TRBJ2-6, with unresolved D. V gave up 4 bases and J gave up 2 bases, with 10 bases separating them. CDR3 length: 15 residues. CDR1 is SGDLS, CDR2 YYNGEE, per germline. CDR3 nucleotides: TGTGCCAGCAGCCCCCTCTCGACTGGGGCCAACGTCCTGACTTTC. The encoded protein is CASSPLSTGANVLTF.

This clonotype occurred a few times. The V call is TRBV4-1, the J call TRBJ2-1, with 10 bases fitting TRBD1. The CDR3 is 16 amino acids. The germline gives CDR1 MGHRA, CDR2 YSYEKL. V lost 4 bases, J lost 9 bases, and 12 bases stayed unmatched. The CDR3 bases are TGCGCCAGCAGCCTTCCGGGACAGGGGCGCGGGAGTGAGCAGTTCTTC. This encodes CASSLPGQGRGSEQFF.

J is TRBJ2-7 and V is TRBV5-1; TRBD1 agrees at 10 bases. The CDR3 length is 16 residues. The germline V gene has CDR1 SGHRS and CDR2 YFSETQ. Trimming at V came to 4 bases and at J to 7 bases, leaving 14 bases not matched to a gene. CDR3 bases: TGCGCCAGCAGCCGACAGACCGGGACAGGGGTGTGGGAGCAGTACTTC. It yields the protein CASSRQTGTGVWEQYF.